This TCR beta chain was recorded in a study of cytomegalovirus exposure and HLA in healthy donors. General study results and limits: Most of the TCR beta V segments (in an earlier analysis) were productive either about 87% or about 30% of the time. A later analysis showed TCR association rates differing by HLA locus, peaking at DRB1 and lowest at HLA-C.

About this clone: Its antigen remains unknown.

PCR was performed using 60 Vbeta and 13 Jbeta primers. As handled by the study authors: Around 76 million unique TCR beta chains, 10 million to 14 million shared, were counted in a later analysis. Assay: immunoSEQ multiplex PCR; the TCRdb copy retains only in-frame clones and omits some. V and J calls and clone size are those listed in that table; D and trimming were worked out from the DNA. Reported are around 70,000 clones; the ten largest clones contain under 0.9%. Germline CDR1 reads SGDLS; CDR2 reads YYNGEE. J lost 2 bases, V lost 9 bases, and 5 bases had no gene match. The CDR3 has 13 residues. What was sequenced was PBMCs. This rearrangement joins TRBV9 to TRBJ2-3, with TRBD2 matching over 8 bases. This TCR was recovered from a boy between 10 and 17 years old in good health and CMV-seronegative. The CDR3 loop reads CAIKRGFTDTQYF. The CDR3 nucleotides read TGTGCCATTAAGCGGGGGTTCACAGATACGCAGTATTTT. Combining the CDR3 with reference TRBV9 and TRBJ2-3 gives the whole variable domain DSGVTQTPKHLITATGQRVTLRCSPRSGDLSVYWYQQSLDQGLQFLIQYYNGEERAKGNILERFSAQQFPDLHSELNLSSLELGDSALYFCAIKRGFTDTQYFGPGTRLTVL.